This T cell receptor (beta chain) came from a study of blood T cell repertoires in COVID-19 (dated by TCRdb to 2020 to 2021). About the study as a whole: Samples from collaborators originated in the United States, Italy and Spain and spanned both the acute and convalescent phases of COVID-19. The samples were drawn from the first 160 participants of the ongoing ImmuneRACE study and from about 1,200 subjects provided by 6 global collaborators. Subjects who had been exposed to COVID-19, were actively infected with it, or had recovered from it provided the deeply sampled blood TCRbeta repertoires that made up the dataset. The repertoires were made available in a free public database intended to serve as a resource for research on the immune response to SARS-CoV-2. The sample metadata nearly always contained a de-identified subject ID, COVID-19 status, age in years and sex. The material from the prospective study consisted of cDNA or gDNA derived from T cells, B-cell-depleted T cells, or PBMCs. HLA class I and class II types, where available, came from metadata supplied by the sample provider rather than from assay-based typing.

Whole blood was collected in K2EDTA tubes by collaborating institutions according to the institutions' own protocols. For TCRbeta analysis, collaborators shipped samples as frozen whole blood, isolated PBMCs, or DNA extracted from either of those sample types. Looking up the germline V gene yields CDR1 SQVTM and CDR2 ANQGSEA. The CDR3 has 13 amino acids, counting the end cysteine and phenylalanine. The read is trimmed to its CDR3 DNA, 39 bases read in frame from base 1. V was cut back by 1 base and J by 6 bases, leaving a gap of 11 bases between them. Comments on this clone: Its specific antigen is unknown. Per-base qualities were not stored, and no clone one base away is much larger.

General study outcomes and caveats: The quantity of clinical and demographic metadata differed by source and by participant and was supplied without curation.

TCRbeta CDR3 regions were amplified from genomic DNA by means of the immunoSEQ Assay, a bias-controlled multiplex PCR. For the original study's pipeline: The number of nucleated cells in each sample was estimated by amplification of reference gene primers within the assay. To quantify the absolute abundance of each unique TCRbeta CDR3 rearrangement, sequence reads were collapsed and filtered. For each sample, productive Simpson clonality was calculated by taking the square root of Simpson's diversity index across productive rearrangements. Drawn from immuneACCESS, this table holds only the in-frame rearrangements with V and J called that TCRdb kept. Clones are partly lost; checked studies trace under half to an unresolved V gene and leave the rest unexplained. V and J calls and clone size are as listed in that table; D and trimming were resolved from the DNA. Recorded for this sample are approximately 190,000 clones; roughly four fifths of them occurred a single time. Of the sample, 4.5% to 6% is held by the ten largest clones.

This clonotype was sampled from a woman in her seventies with active or convalescent COVID-19. The chain is made from TRBV29-1 and TRBJ2-3, with TRBD1 as a weak D call on 5 bases. The sample was peripheral blood. The CDR3 in this case is CSVEGRVGDTQYF. The nucleotides read TGCAGCGTTGAAGGCAGGGTCGGGGATACGCAGTATTTT.